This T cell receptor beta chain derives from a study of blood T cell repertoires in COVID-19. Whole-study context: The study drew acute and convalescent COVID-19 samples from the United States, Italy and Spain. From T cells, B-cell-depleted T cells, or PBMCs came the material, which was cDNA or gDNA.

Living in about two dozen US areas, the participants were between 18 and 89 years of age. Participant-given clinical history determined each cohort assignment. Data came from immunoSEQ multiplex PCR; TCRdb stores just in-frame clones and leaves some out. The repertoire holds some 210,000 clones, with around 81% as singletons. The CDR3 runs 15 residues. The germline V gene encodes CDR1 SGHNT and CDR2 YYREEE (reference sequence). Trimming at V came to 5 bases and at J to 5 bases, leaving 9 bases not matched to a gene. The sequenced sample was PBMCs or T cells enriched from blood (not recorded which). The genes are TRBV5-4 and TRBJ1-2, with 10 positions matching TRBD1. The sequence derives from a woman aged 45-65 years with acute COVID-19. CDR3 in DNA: TGTGCCAGCAGTCCGGGACAGGGGTTACGGTATGGCTACACCTTC. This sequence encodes CASSPGQGLRYGYTF.